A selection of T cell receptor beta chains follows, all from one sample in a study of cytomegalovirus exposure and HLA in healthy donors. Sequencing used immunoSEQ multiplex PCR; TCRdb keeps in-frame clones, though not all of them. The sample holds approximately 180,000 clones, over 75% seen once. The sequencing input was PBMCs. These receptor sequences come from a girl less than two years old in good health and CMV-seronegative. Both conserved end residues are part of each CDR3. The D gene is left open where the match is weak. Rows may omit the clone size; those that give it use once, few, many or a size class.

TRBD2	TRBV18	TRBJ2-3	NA	TGTGCCAGCTCACCAAGCGGGGTTAGAAGCACAGATACGCAGTATTTT	CASSPSGVRSTDTQYF
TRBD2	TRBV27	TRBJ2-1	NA	TGTGCCAGCCGACTAGCGGGTCCTCTGAGTTTGGAGCAGTTCTTC	CASRLAGPLSLEQFF
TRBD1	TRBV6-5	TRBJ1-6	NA	TGTGCCAGCAGTTACGGGTGGAGGGGGCCACAGGCCCTCCACTTT	CASSYGWRGPQALHF
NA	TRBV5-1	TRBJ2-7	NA	TGCGCCAGCAGCCCCCGGACCTCGGGGGAGCAGTACTTC	CASSPRTSGEQYF
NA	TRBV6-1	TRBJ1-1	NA	TGTGCCAGCATGCCGCCCTACAGGGTGAACACTGAAGCTTTCTTT	CASMPPYRVNTEAFF
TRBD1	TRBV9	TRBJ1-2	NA	TGTGCCAGCAGCTTCCGGACAGGGGATGGCTACACCTTC	CASSFRTGDGYTF
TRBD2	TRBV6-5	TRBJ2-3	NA	TGTGCCAGCAGTTACTCGGGGGGGGATACGCAGTATTTT	CASSYSGGDTQYF
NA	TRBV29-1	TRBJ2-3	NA	TGCAGCGTCCCCCGCCCCCGTACTAGTCCCAGCACAGATACGCAGTATTTT	CSVPRPRTSPSTDTQYF
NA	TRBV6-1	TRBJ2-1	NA	TGTGCCAGCAGTGAATTGACTGGCCCCTACAATGAGCAGTTCTTC	CASSELTGPYNEQFF
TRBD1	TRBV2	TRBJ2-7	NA	TGTGCCAGCAGTGGTAGGACAGGGACTGCCTACGAGCAGTACTTC	CASSGRTGTAYEQYF
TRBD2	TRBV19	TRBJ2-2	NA	TGTGCCAGTAGTCACCATACTCCGGGACTAGCGGGGGGGCCTTCCGGGGAGCTGTTTTTT	CASSHHTPGLAGGPSGELFF
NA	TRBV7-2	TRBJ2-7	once	TGTGCCAGCAGCTTCGGACTGGGGACCTACGAGCAGTACTTC	CASSFGLGTYEQYF
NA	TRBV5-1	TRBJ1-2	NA	TGCGCCAGCAGCTTGGAAGGGGGTGCCTATGGCTACACCTTC	CASSLEGGAYGYTF
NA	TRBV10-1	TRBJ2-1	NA	TGCGCCAGCAGTGAGTCGACTTCTATTGGCTACAATGAGCAGTTCTTC	CASSESTSIGYNEQFF
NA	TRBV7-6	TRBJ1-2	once	TGTGCCAGCAGCTTAGGTGAAGCCTCGGGAGGCTACACCTTC	CASSLGEASGGYTF
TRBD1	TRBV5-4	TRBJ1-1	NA	TGTGCCAGCAGCCCTCCCCTACAGGGGAGTCCTGAAGCTTTCTTT	CASSPPLQGSPEAFF
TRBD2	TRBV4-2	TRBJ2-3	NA	TGTGCCAGCAGCCGGGACTACGGAATCACAGATACGCAGTATTTT	CASSRDYGITDTQYF
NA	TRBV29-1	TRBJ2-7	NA	TGCAGCGTCGTCGCTAGGTTAGCGGAAGTCTACGAGCAGTACTTC	CSVVARLAEVYEQYF
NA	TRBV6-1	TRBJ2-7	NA	TGTGCCAGCAGTCGACTCTCGTCCTACGAGCAGTACTTC	CASSRLSSYEQYF
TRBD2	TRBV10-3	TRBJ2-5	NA	TGTGCCATCAGTGACCCGACCGGGACTAGCGGGACAGAGACCCAGTACTTC	CAISDPTGTSGTETQYF
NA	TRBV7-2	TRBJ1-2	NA	TGTGCCAGCCGGGAGGGGACGGGCTATGGCTACACCTTC	CASREGTGYGYTF
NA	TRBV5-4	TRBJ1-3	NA	TGTGCCAGCAGCGGGGGCGTGGGTGCTTCCTCTGGAAACACCATATATTTT	CASSGGVGASSGNTIYF
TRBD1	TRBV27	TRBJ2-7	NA	TGTGCCAGCAGTACTACCGGGACAGGTTACGAGCAGTACTTC	CASSTTGTGYEQYF
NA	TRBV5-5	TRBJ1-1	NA	TGTGCCAGATTAACTGAAGCTTTCTTT	CARLTEAFF
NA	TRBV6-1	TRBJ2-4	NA	TGTGCCAGCAGTGAGGGGGGTAGGGACATTCAGTACTTC	CASSEGGRDIQYF
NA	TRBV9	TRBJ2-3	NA	TGTGCCAGCAGCAAACAGGGGGGGGCAGATACGCAGTATTTT	CASSKQGGADTQYF
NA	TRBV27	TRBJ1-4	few	TGTGCCAGCAGTTTATCACGGGGGGGTGAAAAACTGTTTTTT	CASSLSRGGEKLFF
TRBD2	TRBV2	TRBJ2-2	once	TGTGCCAGAGCGCGGGGGGTGAACACCGGGGAGCTGTTTTTT	CARARGVNTGELFF
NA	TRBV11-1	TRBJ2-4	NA	TGTGCCAGCAGCCCGGAGAGGGTTACGAACATTCAGTACTTC	CASSPERVTNIQYF
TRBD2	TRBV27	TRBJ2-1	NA	TGTGCCAGCAGCTGGACTAGCGGGATGTTCAATGAGCAGTTCTTC	CASSWTSGMFNEQFF
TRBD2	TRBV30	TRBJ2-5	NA	TGTGCCTGGAGTGTTAGCGGGGGGGCGGGAAAGACCCAGTACTTC	CAWSVSGGAGKTQYF
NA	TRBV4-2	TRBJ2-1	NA	TGTGCCAGCAGCCAAGCCGGAAGGGGACTGTACAATGAGCAGTTCTTC	CASSQAGRGLYNEQFF
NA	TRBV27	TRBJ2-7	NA	TGTGCCAGCAGTCCCGTAGCGTTCTCCTACGAGCAGTACTTC	CASSPVAFSYEQYF
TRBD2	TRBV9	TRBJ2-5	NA	TGTGCCAGCAGCGTAGGAATAGCGGGGGCCAATTCCTGGACCCAGTACTTC	CASSVGIAGANSWTQYF
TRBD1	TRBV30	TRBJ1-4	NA	TGTGCCTGGAGACCCGGGACAGGGGAAGAAAAACTGTTTTTT	CAWRPGTGEEKLFF
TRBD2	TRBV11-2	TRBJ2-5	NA	TGTGCCTCCTCCGGGACTAGCGGGTATCAAGAGACCCAGTACTTC	CASSGTSGYQETQYF
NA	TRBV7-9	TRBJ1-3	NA	TGTGCCAGCAGCTTTGCAGGGCCAAAAAACTCTGGAAACACCATATATTTT	CASSFAGPKNSGNTIYF
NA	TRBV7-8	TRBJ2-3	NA	TGTGCCAGCAGCTTAATCGTCGGTTCTTTGGCGGGGCTCACAGATACGCAGTATTTT	CASSLIVGSLAGLTDTQYF
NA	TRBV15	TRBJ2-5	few	TGTGCCACCAGCAGACTTGACAGTCAAGAGACCCAGTACTTC	CATSRLDSQETQYF
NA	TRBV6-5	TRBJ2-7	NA	TGTGCCAGCAGTTACAATCAGGGGACCTACGAGCAGTACTTC	CASSYNQGTYEQYF
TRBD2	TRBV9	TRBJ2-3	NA	TGTGCCAGCAGCGGGACTAGCCGAGTAGATACGCAGTATTTT	CASSGTSRVDTQYF
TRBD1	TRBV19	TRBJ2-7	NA	TGTGCCAGTAGCCACAACCCGGGACAGGTTCCCAACGAGCAGTACTTC	CASSHNPGQVPNEQYF
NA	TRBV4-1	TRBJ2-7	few	TGCGCCACCCTACGAGGCGAGCAGTACTTC	CATLRGEQYF
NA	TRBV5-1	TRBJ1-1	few	TGCGCCAGCAGCTTGGGAGGGAACACTGAAGCTTTCTTT	CASSLGGNTEAFF
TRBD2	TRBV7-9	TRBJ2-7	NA	TGTGCCAGCAGCTTAACCCCTTCTAGCGGGAGTTACGAGCAGTACTTC	CASSLTPSSGSYEQYF
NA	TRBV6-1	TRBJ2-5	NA	TGTGCCAGCAGTGACTCGGACAAAGAGACCCAGTACTTC	CASSDSDKETQYF
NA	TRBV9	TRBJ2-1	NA	TGTGCCAGCAGCGTAGCAGGGATGGCCTACAATGAGCAGTTCTTC	CASSVAGMAYNEQFF
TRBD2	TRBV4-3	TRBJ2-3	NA	TGCGCCAGCAGCCAAGAACTAGCGTCAGATACGCAGTATTTT	CASSQELASDTQYF
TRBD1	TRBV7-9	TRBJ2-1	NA	TGTGCCAGCAGCTTAAGAGGGACAGGCGAGTTCTTC	CASSLRGTGEFF
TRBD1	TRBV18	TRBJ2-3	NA	TGTGCCAGCTCACCGGTGACAGGGGGCTATGACGTTGACACAGATACGCAGTATTTT	CASSPVTGGYDVDTDTQYF
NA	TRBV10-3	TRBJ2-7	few	TGTGCCATCAGTGACAGACTCTACGAGCAGTACTTC	CAISDRLYEQYF
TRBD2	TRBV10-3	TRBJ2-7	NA	TGTGCCATCAGCGCCGGGACAGTATTAGCGGGAGTTTTGGTGGGCGAGCAGTACTTC	CAISAGTVLAGVLVGEQYF
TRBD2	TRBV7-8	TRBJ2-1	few	TGTGCCAGCAGCACTGCCGTGAATTGGACTAGCGGGAGGGACCCACACAATGAGCAGTTCTTC	CASSTAVNWTSGRDPHNEQFF
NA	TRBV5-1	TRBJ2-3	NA	TGCGCCAGCAGCCCCAGGAATTCGATCACAGATACGCAGTATTTT	CASSPRNSITDTQYF
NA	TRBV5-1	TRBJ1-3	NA	TGCGCCAGCAGCTTGGCGTCACAGGAGGGAAACACCATATATTTT	CASSLASQEGNTIYF